This TCR beta chain was profiled in a study of cytomegalovirus exposure and HLA in healthy donors. Study results and caveats: Likely technical artifact: a cluster of highly shared sequence variants.

As concerns this clone: Antigen: not known.

PCR was performed using 60 Vbeta and 13 Jbeta primers. Assay: immunoSEQ multiplex PCR; the TCRdb copy retains only in-frame clones and omits some. The table has a few hundred thousand clones, roughly four fifths seen once; the top ten hold 1.4%. There are 14 residues in the CDR3. The V gene lost 5 bases and the J gene lost 7 bases, with 17 bases spanning the gap. CDR1 is SGHTA and CDR2 is FQGTGA in the germline V gene. These donors, healthy bone marrow donors, were studied. Though probably carrying unrecorded immune exposures, donors were nominally healthy at sampling. This TCR derives from a girl aged 5 to 17 in good health and CMV-seronegative. The rearrangement uses TRBV7-3 and TRBJ1-2; D unresolved. Sequenced: PBMCs. CDR3 loop: CASSRTVLGGGYTF. DNA of the CDR3: TGTGCCAGCAGCCGAACGGTTCTAGGCGGTGGCTACACCTTC.